The clone carrying this TCR beta chain was seen just once. The source of the sample is a study of OX40 agonist ivuxolimab in advanced cancers. This CDR3 is 15 amino acids long. V was shortened by 5 bases and J by 0 bases, with 13 bases between the two germline ends. Germline CDR1 is SGHTA and CDR2 is FQGNSA. The data were produced by immunoSEQ multiplex PCR, yet TCRdb's version contains in-frame clones alone and is incomplete. The sample yields 98,000 or so clones, roughly 89% seen once. This chain uses TRBV7-2 with TRBJ1-1, with D tentatively TRBD1 (5 bases). The source material was CD4+ or CD8+ T cells sorted from blood, sampled in a trial of the OX40 agonist ivuxolimab. This TCR came from an adult with an advanced solid tumor such as melanoma, head and neck, liver or kidney cancer. The CDR3 nucleotides read TGTGCCAGCAGCGCTAGGGGACCGATGAACACTGAAGCTTTCTTT. It translates to CASSARGPMNTEAFF.